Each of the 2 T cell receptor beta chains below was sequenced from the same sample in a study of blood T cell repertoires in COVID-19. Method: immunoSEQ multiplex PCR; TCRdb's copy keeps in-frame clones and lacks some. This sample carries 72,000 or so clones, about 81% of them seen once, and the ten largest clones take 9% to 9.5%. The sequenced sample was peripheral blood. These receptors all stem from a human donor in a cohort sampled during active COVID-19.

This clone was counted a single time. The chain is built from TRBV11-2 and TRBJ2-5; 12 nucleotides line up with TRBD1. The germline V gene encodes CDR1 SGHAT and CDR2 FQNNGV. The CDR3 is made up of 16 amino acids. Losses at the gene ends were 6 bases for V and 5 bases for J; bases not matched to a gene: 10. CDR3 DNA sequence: TGTGCCAGCAGTTTCTCCGGGACAGGGGGCGACGAGACCCAGTACTTC. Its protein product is CASSFSGTGGDETQYF. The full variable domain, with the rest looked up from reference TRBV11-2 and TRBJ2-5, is EAGVAQSPRYKIIEKRQSVAFWCNPISGHATLYWYQQILGQGPKLLIQFQNNGVVDDSQLPKDRFSAERLKGVDSTLKIQPAKLEDSAVYLCASSFSGTGGDETQYFGPGTRLLVL.

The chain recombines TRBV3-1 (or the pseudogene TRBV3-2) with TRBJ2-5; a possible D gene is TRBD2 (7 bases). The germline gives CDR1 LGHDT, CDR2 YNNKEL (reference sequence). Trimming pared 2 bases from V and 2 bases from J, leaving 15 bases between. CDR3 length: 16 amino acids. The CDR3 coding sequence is TGTGCCAGCAGCCAACGAGGCAGGGGAGGGCAAGAGACCCAGTACTTC. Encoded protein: CASSQRGRGGQETQYF.